The following is a TCR beta chain sequence with its context. Sequencing used immunoSEQ multiplex PCR; TCRdb keeps in-frame clones, though not all of them. The sample holds roughly 120,000 clones, approximately 93% seen once. These data originate in a study of control samples from healthy donors and cancer patients. The V and J ends lost 6 bases and 4 bases respectively, with 16 bases between them. Germline assignment: CDR1 MNHEY and CDR2 SVGEGT. This CDR3 comprises 15 residues. The receptor was isolated from a young woman in good health. Sequencing was done on a sample of blood. This chain joins TRBV6-2 or TRBV6-3 and TRBJ2-1; D assignment may be TRBD1 or TRBD2 (6 bases each). The CDR3 nucleotides are TGTGCCAGCAGCCCCACGGGGGCTAGGTACAATGAGCAGTTCTTC. Amino acid sequence: CASSPTGARYNEQFF.